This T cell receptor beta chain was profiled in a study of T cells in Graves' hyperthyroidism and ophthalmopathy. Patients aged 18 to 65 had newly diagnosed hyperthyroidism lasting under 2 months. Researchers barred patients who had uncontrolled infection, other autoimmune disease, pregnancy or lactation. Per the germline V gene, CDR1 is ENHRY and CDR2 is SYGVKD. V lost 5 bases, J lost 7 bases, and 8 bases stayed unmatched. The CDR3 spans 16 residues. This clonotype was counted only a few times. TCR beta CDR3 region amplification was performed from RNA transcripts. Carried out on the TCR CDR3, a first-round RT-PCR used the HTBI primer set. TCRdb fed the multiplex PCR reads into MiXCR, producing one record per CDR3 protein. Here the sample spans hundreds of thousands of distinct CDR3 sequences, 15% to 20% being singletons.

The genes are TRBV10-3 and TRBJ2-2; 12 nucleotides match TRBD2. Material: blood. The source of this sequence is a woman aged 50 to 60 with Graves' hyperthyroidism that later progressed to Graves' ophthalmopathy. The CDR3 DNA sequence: TGTGCCATCAGTACGACTAGCGGGGGAGGCGGCGGGGAGCTGTTTTTT. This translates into CAISTTSGGGGGELFF.